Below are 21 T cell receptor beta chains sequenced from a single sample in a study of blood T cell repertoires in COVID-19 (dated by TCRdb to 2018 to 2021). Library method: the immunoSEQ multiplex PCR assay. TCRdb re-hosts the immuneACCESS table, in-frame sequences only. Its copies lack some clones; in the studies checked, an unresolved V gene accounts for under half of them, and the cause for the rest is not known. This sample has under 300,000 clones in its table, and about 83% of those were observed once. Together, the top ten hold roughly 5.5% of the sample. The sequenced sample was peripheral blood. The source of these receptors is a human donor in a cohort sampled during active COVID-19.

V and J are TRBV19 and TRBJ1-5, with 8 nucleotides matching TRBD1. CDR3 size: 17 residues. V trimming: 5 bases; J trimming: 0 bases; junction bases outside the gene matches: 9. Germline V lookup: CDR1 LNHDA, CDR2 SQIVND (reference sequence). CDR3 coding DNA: TGTGCCAGTAGTCACGGACAGGGCCAAGCTAGCAATCAGCCCCAGCATTTT. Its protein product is CASSHGQGQASNQPQHF. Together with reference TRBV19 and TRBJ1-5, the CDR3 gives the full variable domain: DGGITQSPKYLFRKEGQNVTLSCEQNLNHDAMYWYRQDPGQGLRLIYYSQIVNDFQKGDIAEGYSVSREKKESFPLTVTSAQKNPTAFYLCASSHGQGQASNQPQHFGDGTRLSIL.

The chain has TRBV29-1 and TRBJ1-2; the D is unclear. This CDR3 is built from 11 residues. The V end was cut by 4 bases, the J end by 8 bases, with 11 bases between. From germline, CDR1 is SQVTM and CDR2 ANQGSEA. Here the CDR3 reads CSVAVFSGYTF. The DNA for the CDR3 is TGCAGCGTTGCGGTATTTTCCGGCTACACCTTC.

The chain's CDR3 is CARSSGILHEQYF. The CDR3 bases are TGTGCCAGGTCGTCCGGGATTTTACACGAGCAGTACTTC. The chain links TRBV6-6 to TRBJ2-7; TRBD2 is a possible D gene (5 bases). The V end was cut by 9 bases, the J end by 5 bases, with 17 bases between. This CDR3 region has 13 residues. From germline, CDR1 is MNHNY and CDR2 SVGAGI (reference sequence).

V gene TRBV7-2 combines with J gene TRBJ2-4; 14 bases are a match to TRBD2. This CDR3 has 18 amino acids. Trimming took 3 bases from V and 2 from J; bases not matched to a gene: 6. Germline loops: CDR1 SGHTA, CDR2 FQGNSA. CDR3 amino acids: CASSLTSGRVGSKNIQYF. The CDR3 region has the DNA TGTGCCAGCAGCTTGACTAGCGGGAGGGTTGGGTCCAAAAACATTCAGTACTTC.

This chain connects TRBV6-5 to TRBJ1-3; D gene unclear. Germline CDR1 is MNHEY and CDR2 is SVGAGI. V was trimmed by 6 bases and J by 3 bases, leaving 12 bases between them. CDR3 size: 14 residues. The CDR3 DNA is TGTGCCAGCAGGGCCCGCTCCCGTGGAAACACCATATATTTT. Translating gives CASRARSRGNTIYF.

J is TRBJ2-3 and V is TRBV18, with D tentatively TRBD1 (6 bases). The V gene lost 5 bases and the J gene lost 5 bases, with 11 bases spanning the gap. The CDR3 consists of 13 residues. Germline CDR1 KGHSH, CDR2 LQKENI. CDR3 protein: CASSSRTEDTQYF. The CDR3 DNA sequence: TGTGCCAGCTCATCCCGGACAGAAGATACGCAGTATTTT.

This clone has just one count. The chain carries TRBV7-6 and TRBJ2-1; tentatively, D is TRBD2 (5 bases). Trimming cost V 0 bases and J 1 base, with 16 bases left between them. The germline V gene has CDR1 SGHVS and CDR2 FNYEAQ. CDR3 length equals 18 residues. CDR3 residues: CASSLAEDGLGSYNEQFF. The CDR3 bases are TGTGCCAGCAGCTTAGCGGAGGATGGGCTTGGGTCCTACAATGAGCAGTTCTTC.

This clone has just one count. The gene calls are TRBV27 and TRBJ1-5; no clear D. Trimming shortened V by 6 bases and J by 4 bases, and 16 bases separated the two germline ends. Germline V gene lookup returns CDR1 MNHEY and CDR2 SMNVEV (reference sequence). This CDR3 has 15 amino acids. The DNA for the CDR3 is TGTGCCAGCAGATTCAACAGAGACGCAAATCAGCCCCAGCATTTT. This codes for CASRFNRDANQPQHF.

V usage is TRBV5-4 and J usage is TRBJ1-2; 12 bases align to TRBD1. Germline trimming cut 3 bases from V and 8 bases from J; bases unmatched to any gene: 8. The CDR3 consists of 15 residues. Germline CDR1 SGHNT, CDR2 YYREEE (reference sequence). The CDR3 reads CASSSPGQGAIGYTF. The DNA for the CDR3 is TGTGCCAGCAGCTCTCCGGGACAGGGGGCGATCGGCTACACCTTC.

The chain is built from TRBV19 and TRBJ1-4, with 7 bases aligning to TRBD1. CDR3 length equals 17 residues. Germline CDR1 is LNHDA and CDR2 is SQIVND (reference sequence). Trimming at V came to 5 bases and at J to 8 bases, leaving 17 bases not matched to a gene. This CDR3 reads CASSGRRTGGKGEKLFF. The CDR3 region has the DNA TGTGCCAGTAGTGGGAGGCGGACAGGTGGAAAGGGAGAAAAACTGTTTTTT.

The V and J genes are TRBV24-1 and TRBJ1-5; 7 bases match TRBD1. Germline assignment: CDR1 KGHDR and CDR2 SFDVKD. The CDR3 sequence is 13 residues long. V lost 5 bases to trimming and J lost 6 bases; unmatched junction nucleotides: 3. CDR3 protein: CATSGTGVQPQHF. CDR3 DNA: TGTGCCACCAGTGGGACAGGTGTTCAGCCCCAGCATTTT.

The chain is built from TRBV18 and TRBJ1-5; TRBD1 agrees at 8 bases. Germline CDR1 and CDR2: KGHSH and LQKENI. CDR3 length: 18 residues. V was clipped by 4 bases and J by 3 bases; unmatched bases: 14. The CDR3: CASSLAVTGVPYNQPQHF. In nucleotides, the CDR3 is TGTGCCAGCTCACTCGCAGTGACAGGGGTGCCCTACAATCAGCCCCAGCATTTT.

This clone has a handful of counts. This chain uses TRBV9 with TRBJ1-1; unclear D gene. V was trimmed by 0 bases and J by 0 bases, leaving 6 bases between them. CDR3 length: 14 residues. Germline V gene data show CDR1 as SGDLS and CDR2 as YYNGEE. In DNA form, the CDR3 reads TGTGCCAGCAGCGTAGGCCAGATGAACACTGAAGCTTTCTTT. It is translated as CASSVGQMNTEAFF.

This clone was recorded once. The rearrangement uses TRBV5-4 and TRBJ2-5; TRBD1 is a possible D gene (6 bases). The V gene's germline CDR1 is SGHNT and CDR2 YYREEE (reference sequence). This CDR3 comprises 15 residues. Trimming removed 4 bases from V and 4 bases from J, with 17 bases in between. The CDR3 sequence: CASSPPGGQRETQYF. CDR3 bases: TGTGCCAGCAGCCCCCCTGGGGGCCAGAGAGAGACCCAGTACTTC.

CDR3 sequence reads: CATSREPGGGRVDTQYF. The DNA of the CDR3 is TGTGCCACCAGCAGGGAACCCGGGGGGGGCCGTGTAGATACGCAGTATTTT. The V and J genes are TRBV15 and TRBJ2-3; TRBD2 agrees at 8 bases. CDR1 LNHNV and CDR2 YYDKDF come from the germline V gene (reference sequence). This CDR3 spans 17 amino acids. Trimming removed 3 bases from V and 5 bases from J; junction bases left unmatched: 13.

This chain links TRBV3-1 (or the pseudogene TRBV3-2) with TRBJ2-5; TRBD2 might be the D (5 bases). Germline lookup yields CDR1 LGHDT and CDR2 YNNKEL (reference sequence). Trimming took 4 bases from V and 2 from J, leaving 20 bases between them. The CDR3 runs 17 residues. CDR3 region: CASSLSLGASGQETQYF. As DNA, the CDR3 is TGTGCCAGCAGCCTTTCACTAGGCGCGAGCGGACAAGAGACCCAGTACTTC.

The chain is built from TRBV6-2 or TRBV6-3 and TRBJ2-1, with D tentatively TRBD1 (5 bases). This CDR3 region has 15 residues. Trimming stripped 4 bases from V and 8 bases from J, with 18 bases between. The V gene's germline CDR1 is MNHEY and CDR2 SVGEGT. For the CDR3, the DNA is TGTGCCAGCAGTTGGACATCGGTTCTTCTTTATGAGCAGTTCTTC. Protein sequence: CASSWTSVLLYEQFF.

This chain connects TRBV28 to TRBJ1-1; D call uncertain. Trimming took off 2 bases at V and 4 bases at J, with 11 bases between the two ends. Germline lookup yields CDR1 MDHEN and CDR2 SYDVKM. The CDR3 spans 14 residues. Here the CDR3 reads CASSLHSDPTEAFF. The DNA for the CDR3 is TGTGCCAGCAGTTTACACAGTGACCCCACTGAAGCTTTCTTT.

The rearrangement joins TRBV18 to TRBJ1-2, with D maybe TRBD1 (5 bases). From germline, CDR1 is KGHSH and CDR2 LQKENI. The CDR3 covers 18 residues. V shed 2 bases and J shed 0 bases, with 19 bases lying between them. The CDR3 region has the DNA TGTGCCAGCTCACCAAAGGCGCTTACAGGTATAGCTAACTATGGCTACACCTTC. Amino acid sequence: CASSPKALTGIANYGYTF.

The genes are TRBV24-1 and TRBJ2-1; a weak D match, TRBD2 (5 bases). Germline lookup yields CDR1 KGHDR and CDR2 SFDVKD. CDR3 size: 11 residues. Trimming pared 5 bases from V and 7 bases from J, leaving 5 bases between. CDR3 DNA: TGTGCCACCAGTGCGGGGAATGAGCAGTTCTTC. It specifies CATSAGNEQFF.

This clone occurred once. The CDR3: CASSFSLDTQYF. The CDR3 DNA follows: TGCGCCAGCAGCTTTTCCTTAGATACGCAGTATTTT. V is TRBV5-1 and J is TRBJ2-3, with D uncertain. The length of the CDR3 is 12 residues. Germline V gene lookup returns CDR1 SGHRS and CDR2 YFSETQ. The germline V and J ends were trimmed by 2 bases and 5 bases, with 6 bases remaining between them.